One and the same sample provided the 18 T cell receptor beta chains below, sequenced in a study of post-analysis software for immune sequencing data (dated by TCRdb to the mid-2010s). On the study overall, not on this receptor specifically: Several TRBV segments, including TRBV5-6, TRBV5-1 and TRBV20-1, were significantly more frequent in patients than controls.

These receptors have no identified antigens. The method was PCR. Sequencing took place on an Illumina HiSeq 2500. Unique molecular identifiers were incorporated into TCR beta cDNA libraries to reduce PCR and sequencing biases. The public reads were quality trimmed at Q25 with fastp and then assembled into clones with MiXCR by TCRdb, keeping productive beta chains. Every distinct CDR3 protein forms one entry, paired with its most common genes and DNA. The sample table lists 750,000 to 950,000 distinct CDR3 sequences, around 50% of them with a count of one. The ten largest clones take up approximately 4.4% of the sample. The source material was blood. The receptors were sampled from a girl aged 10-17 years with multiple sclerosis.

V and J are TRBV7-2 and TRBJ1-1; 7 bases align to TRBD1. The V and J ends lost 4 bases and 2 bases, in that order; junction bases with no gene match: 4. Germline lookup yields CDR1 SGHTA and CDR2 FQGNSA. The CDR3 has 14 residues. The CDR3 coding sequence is TGTGCCAGCAGCTCTGACAGGGCTAACACTGAAGCTTTCTTT. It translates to CASSSDRANTEAFF. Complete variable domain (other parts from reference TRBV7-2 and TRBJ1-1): GAGVSQSPSNKVTEKGKDVELRCDPISGHTALYWYRQSLGQGLEFLIYFQGNSAPDKSGLPSDRFSAERTGGSVSTLTIQRTQQEDSAVYLCASSSDRANTEAFFGQGTRLTVV.

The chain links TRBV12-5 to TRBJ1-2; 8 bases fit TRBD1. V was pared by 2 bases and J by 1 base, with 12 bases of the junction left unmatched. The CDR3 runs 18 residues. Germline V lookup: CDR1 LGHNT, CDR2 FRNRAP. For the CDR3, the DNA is TGTGCTAGTGGTTTGCCTGGCAGGGGGCTCGGGGTTAACTATGGCTACACCTTC. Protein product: CASGLPGRGLGVNYGYTF.

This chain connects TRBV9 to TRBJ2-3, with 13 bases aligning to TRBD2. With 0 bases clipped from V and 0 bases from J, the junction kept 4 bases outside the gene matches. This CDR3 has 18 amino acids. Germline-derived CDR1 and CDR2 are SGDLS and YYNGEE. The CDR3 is CASSVARTSGGSTDTQYF. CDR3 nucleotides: TGTGCCAGCAGCGTAGCTAGGACTAGCGGGGGTAGCACAGATACGCAGTATTTT.

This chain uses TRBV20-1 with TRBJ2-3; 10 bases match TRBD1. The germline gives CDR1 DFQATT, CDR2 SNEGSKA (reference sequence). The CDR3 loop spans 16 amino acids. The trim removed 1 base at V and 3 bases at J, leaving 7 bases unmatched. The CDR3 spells CSARAPGQGQTDTQYF. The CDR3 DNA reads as TGCAGTGCTAGAGCCCCGGGACAGGGGCAAACAGATACGCAGTATTTT.

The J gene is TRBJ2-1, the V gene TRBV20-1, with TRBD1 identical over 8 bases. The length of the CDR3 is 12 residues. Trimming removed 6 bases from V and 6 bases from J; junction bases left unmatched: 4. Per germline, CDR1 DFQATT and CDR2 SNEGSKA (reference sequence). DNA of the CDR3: TGCAGTGCGAGGACAGGGTTCAATGAGCAGTTCTTC. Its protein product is CSARTGFNEQFF.

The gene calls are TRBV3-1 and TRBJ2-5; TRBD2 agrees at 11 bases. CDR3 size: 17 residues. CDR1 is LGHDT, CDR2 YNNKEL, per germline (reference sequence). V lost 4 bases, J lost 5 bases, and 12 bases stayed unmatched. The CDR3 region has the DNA TGTGCCAGCAGCCCCCACCGCTCGACTAGCGGGACCGAGACCCAGTACTTC. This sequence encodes CASSPHRSTSGTETQYF.

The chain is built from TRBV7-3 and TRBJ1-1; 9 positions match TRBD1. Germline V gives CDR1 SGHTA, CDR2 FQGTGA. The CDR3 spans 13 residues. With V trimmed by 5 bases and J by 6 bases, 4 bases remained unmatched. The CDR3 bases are TGTGCCAGCAGCCCCTGGGACAGGGCTGAAGCTTTCTTT. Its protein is CASSPWDRAEAFF.

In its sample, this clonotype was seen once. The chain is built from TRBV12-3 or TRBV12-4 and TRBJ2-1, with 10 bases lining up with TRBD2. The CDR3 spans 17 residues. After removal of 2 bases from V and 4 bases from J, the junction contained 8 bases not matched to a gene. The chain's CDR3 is CASSLSSGRTGYNEQFF. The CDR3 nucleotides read TGTGCCAGCAGTTTAAGTAGCGGGAGGACGGGGTACAATGAGCAGTTCTTC.

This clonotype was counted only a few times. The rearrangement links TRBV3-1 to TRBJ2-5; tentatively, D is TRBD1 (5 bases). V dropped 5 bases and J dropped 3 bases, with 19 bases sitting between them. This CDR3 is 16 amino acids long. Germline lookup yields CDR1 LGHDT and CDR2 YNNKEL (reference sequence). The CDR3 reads CASSLLPKGAEETQYF. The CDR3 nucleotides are TGTGCCAGCAGCTTACTTCCGAAAGGGGCCGAAGAGACCCAGTACTTC.

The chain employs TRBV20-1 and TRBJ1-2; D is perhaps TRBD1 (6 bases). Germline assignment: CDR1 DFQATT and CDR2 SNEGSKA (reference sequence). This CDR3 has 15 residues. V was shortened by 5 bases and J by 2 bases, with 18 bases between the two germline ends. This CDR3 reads CSADAYPGQNYGYTF. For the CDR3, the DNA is TGCAGTGCTGACGCCTACCCGGGACAAAACTATGGCTACACCTTC.

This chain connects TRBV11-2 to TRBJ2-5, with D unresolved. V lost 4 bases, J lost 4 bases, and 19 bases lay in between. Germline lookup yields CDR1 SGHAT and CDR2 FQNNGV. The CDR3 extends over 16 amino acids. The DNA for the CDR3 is TGTGCCAGCAGCTATGGATCGGTTGGGCGCGGAGAGACCCAGTACTTC. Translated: CASSYGSVGRGETQYF.

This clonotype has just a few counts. CDR3 DNA sequence: TGCAGTGCTCCTGGGCGGGGGAACGAGCAGTACTTC. Translation gives CSAPGRGNEQYF. The chain combines TRBV20-1 with TRBJ2-7; TRBD2 aligns across 7 bases. The CDR3 has 12 residues. Trimming at V came to 5 bases and at J to 5 bases, leaving 6 bases not matched to a gene. Germline assignment: CDR1 DFQATT and CDR2 SNEGSKA (reference sequence).

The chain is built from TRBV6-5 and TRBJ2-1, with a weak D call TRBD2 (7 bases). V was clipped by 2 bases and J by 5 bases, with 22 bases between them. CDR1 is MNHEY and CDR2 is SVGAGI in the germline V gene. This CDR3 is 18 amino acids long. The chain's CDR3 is CASSYPSRGGAVHNEQFF. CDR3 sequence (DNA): TGTGCCAGCAGTTACCCCAGCCGAGGGGGGGCGGTCCACAATGAGCAGTTCTTC.

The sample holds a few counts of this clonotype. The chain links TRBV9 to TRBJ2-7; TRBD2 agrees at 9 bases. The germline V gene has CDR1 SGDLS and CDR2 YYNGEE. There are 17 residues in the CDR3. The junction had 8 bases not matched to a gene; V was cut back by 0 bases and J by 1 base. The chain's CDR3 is CASSVVGSGSKSYEQYF. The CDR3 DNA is TGTGCCAGCAGCGTAGTAGGTAGCGGGAGCAAGTCCTACGAGCAGTACTTC.

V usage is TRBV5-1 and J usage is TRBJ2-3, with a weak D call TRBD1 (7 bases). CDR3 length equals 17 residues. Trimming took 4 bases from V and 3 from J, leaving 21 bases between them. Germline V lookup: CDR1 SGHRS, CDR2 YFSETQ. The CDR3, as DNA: TGCGCCAGCAGCGGCGGGACAGTCCTTTTCGGTACAGATACGCAGTATTTT. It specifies CASSGGTVLFGTDTQYF.

The CDR3 DNA reads as TGCAGCGTTGCGGGGCTGGGACAGCAGATCGGAGAGACCCAGTACTTC. Translating gives CSVAGLGQQIGETQYF. The chain has TRBV29-1 and TRBJ2-5; 7 nucleotides line up with TRBD1. Germline CDR1 SQVTM, CDR2 ANQGSEA. The V gene end was trimmed by 4 bases and the J gene end by 4 bases; junction bases not matched to a gene: 15. The CDR3 has 16 residues.

CDR3 coding DNA: TGTGCCAGCGGCGACTCTAGCGGGGGTTTCCATGAGCAGTTCTTC. This encodes CASGDSSGGFHEQFF. The chain links TRBV2 to TRBJ2-1; 10 bases are shared with TRBD2. This CDR3 region has 15 residues. Per germline, CDR1 SNHLY and CDR2 FYNNEI. V lost 8 bases, J lost 8 bases, and 12 bases stayed unmatched.

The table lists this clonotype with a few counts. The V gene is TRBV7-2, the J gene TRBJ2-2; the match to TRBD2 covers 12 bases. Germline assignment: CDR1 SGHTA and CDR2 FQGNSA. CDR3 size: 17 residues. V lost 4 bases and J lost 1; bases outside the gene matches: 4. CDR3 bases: TGTGCCAGCAGCTCTTCGGGACTAGCGGGGAACACCGGGGAGCTGTTTTTT. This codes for CASSSSGLAGNTGELFF.